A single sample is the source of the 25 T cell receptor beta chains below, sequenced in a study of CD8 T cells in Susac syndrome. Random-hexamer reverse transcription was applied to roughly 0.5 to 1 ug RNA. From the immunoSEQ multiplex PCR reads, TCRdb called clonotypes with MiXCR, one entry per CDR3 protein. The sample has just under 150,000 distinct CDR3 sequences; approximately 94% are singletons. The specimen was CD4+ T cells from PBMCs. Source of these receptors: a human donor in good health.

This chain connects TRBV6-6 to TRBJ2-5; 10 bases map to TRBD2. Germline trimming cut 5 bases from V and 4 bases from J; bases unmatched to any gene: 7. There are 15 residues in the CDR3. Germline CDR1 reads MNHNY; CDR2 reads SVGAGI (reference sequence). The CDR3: CASSVPSGRGETQYF. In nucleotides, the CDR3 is TGTGCCAGCAGTGTACCTAGCGGGAGAGGAGAGACCCAGTACTTC.

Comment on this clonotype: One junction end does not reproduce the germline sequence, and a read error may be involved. CDR3 in amino acids: CASSPIKGRPLLF. The CDR3, as DNA: TGTGCCAGCAGCCCCATTAAGGGGCGGCCGCTACTATTT. The rearrangement uses TRBV7-2 and TRBJ2-3, with D perhaps TRBD1 (5 bases). CDR3 length: 13 amino acids. Germline values: CDR1 SGHTA, CDR2 FQGNSA.

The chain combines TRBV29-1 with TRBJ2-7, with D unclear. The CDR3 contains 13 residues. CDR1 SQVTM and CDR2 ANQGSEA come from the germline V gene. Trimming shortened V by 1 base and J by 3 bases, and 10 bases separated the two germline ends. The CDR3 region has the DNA TGCAGCGTTGAAGGGCGGCCAGACTACGAGCAGTACTTC. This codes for CSVEGRPDYEQYF.

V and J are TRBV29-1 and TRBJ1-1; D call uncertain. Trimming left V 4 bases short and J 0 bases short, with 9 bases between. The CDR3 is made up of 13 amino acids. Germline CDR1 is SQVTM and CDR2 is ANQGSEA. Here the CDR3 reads CSVGWAMNTEAFF. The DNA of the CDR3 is TGCAGCGTTGGCTGGGCTATGAACACTGAAGCTTTCTTT.

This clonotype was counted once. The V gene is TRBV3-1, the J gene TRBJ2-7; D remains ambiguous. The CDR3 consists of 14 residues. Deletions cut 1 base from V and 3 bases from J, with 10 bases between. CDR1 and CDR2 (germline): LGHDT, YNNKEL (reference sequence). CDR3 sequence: CASSQGEQRYEQYF. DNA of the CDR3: TGTGCCAGCAGCCAAGGAGAGCAGCGCTACGAGCAGTACTTC.

DNA for the CDR3: TGTGCCAGCAGCGCTTCTTGGGGGGTCAATCAGCCCCAGCATTTT. Its translation is CASSASWGVNQPQHF. This chain links TRBV3-1 with TRBJ1-5; possible D gene TRBD1, 5 bases. The CDR3 sequence is 15 residues long. The V and J ends lost 5 bases and 3 bases respectively, with 14 bases between them. Germline CDR1 and CDR2: LGHDT and YNNKEL (reference sequence).

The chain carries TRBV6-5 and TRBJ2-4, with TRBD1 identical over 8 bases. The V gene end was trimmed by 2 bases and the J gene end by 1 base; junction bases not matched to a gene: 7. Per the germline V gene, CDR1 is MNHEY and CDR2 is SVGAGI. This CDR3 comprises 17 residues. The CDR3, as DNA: TGTGCCAGCAGTTACCCAGGGGGCGGGCGGGCCAAAAACATTCAGTACTTC. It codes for CASSYPGGGRAKNIQYF.

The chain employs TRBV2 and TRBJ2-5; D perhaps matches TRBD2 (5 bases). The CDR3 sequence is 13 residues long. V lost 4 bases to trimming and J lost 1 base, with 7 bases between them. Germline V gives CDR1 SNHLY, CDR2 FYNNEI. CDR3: CASSGRVQETQYF. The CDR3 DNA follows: TGTGCCAGCAGTGGGCGGGTCCAAGAGACCCAGTACTTC.

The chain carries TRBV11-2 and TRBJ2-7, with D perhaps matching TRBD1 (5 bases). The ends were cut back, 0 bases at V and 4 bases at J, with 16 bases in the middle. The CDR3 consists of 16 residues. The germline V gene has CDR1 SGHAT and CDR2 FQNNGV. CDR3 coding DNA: TGTGCCAGCAGCTTAGATAGGGATGGCAGGGCTTACGAGCAGTACTTC. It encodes CASSLDRDGRAYEQYF.

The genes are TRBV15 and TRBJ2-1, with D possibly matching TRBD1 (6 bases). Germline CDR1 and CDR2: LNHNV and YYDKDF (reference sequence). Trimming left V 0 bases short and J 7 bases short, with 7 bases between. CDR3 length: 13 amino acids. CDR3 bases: TGTGCCACCAGCAGAGAGAGGGGGAATGAGCAGTTCTTC. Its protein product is CATSRERGNEQFF. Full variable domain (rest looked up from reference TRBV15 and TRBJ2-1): DAMVIQNPRYQVTQFGKPVTLSCSQTLNHNVMYWYQQKSSQAPKLLFHYYDKDFNNEADTPDNFQSRRPNTSFCFLDIRSPGLGDTAMYLCATSRERGNEQFFGPGTRLTVL.

The CDR3 region is CASSPPLTNYGYTF. The CDR3 bases are TGTGCCAGCTCACCACCCCTGACTAACTATGGCTACACCTTC. The chain is built from TRBV18 and TRBJ1-2; D is undetermined. Trimming cost V 0 bases and J 0 bases, with 5 bases left between them. Germline loops: CDR1 KGHSH, CDR2 LQKENI. CDR3 size: 14 residues.

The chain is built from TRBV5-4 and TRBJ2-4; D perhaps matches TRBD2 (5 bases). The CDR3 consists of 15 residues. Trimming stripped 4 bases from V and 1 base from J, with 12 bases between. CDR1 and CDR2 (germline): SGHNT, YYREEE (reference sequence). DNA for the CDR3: TGTGCCAGCAGCCCCGATCGAGGGGCCAAAAACATTCAGTACTTC. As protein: CASSPDRGAKNIQYF. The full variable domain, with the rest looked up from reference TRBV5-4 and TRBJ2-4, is ETGVTQSPTHLIKTRGQQVTLRCSSQSGHNTVSWYQQALGQGPQFIFQYYREEENGRGNFPPRFSGLQFPNYSSELNVNALELDDSALYLCASSPDRGAKNIQYFGAGTRLSVL.

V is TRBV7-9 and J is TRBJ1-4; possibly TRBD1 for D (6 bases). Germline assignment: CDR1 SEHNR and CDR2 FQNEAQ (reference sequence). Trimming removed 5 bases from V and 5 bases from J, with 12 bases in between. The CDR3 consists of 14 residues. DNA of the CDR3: TGTGCCAGCAGCACGAATACAGGGAATGAAAAACTGTTTTTT. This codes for CASSTNTGNEKLFF.

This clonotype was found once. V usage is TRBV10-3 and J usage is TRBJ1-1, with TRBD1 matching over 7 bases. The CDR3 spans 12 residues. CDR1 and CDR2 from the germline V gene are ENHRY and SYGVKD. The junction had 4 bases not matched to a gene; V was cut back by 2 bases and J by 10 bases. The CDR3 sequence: CAISEEGQRAFF. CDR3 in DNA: TGTGCCATCAGTGAGGAGGGACAGCGAGCTTTCTTT.

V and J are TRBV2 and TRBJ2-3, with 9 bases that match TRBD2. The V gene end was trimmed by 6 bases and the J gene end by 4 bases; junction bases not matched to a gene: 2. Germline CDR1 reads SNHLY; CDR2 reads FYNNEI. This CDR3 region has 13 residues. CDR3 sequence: CASRGTSPDTQYF. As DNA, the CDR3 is TGTGCCAGCAGGGGGACTAGCCCAGATACGCAGTATTTT.

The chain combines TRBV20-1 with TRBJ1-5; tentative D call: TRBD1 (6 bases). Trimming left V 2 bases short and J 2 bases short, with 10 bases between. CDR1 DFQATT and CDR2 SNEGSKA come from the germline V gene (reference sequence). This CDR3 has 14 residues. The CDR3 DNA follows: TGCAGTGCTAGACAGGGGACGGGCAATCAGCCCCAGCATTTT. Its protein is CSARQGTGNQPQHF.

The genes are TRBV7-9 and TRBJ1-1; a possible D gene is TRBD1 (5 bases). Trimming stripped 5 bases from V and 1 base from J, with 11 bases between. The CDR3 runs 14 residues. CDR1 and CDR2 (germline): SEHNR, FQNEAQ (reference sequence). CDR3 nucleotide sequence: TGTGCCAGCAGCCCCGACAGAAAGAACACTGAAGCTTTCTTT. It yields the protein CASSPDRKNTEAFF.

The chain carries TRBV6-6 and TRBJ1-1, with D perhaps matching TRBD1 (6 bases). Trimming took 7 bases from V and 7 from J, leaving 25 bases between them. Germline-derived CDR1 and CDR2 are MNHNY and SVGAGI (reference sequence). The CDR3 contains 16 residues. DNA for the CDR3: TGTGCCAGCACCACCAGCGCGGGACAAACTGAGGGTGAAGCTTTCTTT. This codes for CASTTSAGQTEGEAFF.

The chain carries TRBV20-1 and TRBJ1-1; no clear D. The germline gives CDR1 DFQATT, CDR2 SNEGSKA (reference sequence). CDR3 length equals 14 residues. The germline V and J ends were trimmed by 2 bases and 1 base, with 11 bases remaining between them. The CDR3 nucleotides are TGCAGTGCTAGACCCCCCGGGAGGAACACTGAAGCTTTCTTT. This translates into CSARPPGRNTEAFF.

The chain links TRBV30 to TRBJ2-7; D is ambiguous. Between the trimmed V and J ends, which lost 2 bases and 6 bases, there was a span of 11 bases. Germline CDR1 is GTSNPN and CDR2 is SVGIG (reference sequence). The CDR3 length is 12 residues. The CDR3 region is CAWSLTPLEQYF. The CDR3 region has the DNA TGTGCCTGGAGTTTGACCCCTCTCGAGCAGTACTTC.

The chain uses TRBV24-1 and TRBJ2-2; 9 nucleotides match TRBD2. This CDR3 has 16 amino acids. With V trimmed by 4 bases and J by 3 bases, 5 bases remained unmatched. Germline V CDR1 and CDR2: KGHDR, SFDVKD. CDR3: CATSDLSGSYTGELFF. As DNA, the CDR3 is TGTGCCACCAGTGACCTTAGCGGGAGTTACACCGGGGAGCTGTTTTTT.

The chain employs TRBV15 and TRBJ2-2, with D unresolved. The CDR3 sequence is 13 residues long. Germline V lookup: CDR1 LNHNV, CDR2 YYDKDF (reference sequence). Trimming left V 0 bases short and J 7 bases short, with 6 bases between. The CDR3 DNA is TGTGCCACCAGCAGAGATCGCGGCGGGGAGCTGTTTTTT. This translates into CATSRDRGGELFF.

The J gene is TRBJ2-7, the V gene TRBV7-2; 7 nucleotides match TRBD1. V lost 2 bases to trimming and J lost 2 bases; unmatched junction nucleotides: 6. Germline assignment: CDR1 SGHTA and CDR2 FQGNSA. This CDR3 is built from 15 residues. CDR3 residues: CASSLRDSETYEQYF. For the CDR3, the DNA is TGTGCCAGCAGCTTAAGGGACAGCGAAACCTACGAGCAGTACTTC.

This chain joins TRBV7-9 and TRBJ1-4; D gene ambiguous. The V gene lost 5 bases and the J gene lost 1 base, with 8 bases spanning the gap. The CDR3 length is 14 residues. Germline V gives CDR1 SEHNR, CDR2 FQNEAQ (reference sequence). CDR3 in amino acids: CASSTRLTNEKLFF. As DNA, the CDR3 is TGTGCCAGCAGCACCCGGCTAACTAATGAAAAACTGTTTTTT.

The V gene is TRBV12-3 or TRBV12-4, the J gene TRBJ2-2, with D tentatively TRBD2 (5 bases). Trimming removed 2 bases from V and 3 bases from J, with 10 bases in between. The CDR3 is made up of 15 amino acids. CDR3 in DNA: TGTGCCAGCAGTTTACGGGGTACGGACACCGGGGAGCTGTTTTTT. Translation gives CASSLRGTDTGELFF.